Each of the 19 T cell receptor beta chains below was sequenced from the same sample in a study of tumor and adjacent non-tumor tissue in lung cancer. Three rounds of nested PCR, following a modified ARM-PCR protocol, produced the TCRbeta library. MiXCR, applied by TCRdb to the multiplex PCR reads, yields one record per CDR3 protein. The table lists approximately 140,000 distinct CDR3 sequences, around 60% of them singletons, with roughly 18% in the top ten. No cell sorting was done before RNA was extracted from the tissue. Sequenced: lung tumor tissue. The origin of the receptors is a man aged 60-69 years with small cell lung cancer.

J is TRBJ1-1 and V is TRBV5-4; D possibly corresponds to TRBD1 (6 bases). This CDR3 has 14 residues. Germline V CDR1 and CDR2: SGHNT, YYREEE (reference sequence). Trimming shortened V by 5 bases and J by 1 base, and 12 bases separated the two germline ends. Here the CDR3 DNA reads TGTGCCAGCAGTATTGGACAGAAGAACACTGAAGCTTTCTTT. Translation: CASSIGQKNTEAFF.

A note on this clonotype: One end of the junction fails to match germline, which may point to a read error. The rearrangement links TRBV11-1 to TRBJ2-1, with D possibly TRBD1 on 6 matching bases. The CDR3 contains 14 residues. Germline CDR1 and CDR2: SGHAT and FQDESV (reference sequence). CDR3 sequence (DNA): TGTGCCAGCACCTCTAGGGGACAACTTTTTGAGCAGATCTTC. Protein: CASTSRGQLFEQIF.

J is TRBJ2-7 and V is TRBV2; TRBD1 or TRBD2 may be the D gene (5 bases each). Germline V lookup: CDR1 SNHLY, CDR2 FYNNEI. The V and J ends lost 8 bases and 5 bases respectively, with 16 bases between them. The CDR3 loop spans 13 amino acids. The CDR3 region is CASGGQGADEQYF. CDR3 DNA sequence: TGTGCCAGCGGCGGGCAGGGTGCCGACGAGCAGTACTTC.

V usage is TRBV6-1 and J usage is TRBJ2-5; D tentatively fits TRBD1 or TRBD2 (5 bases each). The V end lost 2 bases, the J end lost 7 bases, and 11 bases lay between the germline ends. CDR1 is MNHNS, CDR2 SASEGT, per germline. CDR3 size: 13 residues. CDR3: CASSEQGGGTQYF. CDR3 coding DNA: TGTGCCAGCAGTGAACAGGGTGGGGGGACCCAGTACTTC.

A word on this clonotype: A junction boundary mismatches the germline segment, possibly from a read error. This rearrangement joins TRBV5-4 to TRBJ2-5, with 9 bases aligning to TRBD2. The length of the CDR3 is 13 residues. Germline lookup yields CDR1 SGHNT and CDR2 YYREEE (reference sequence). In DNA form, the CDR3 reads TGTGCCAGCATGGCGGGAGGGAGAGAGACCCGGTACTTC. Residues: CASMAGGRETRYF.

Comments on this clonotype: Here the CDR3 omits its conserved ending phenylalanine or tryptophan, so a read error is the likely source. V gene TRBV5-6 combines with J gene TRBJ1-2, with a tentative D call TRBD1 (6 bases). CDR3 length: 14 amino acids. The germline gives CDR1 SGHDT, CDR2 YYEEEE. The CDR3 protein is CVSRFGGRDYGYTL. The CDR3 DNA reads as TGTGTCAGCCGTTTCGGGGGGCGCGACTATGGCTACACCTTG.

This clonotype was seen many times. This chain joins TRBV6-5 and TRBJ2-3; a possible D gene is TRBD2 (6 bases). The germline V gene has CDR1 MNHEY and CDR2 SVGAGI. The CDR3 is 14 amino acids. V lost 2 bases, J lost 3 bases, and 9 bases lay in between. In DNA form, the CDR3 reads TGTGCCAGCAGTTACGGGAGGAGAACAGATACGCAGTATTTT. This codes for CASSYGRRTDTQYF.

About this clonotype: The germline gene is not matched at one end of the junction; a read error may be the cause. The CDR3 reads CASSFMLNNEQFF. Written as DNA, the CDR3 is TGTGCCAGCAGCTTCATGCTAAACAATGAACAGTTCTTC. The rearrangement links TRBV11-2 to TRBJ2-1, with D uncertain. This CDR3 is built from 13 residues. Looked up from germline, CDR1 is SGHAT and CDR2 is FQNNGV.

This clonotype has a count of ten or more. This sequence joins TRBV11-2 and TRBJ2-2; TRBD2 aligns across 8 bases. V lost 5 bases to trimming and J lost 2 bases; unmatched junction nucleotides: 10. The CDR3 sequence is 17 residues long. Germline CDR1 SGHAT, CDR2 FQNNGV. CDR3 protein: CASSPPRLAGNTGELFF. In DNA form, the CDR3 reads TGTGCCAGCAGCCCGCCTAGGCTAGCGGGTAACACCGGGGAGCTGTTTTTT.

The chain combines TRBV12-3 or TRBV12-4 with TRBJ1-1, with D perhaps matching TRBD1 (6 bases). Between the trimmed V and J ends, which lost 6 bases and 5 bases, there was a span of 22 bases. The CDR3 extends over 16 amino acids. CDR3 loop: CASSLGGARLRTEAFF. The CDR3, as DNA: TGTGCCAGCAGCCTAGGGGGGGCAAGGTTGAGGACTGAAGCTTTCTTT.

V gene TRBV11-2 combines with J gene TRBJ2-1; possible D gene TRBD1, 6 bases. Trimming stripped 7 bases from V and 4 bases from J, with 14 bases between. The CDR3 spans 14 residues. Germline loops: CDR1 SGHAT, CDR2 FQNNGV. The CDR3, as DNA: TGTGCCAGCAACCGCCGGGACACATACAATGAGCAGTTCTTC. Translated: CASNRRDTYNEQFF.

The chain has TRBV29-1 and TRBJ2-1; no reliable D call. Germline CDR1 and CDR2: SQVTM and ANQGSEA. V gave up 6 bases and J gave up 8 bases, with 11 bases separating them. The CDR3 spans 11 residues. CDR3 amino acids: CSVGWADEQFF. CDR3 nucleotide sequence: TGCAGCGTCGGATGGGCCGATGAGCAGTTCTTC.

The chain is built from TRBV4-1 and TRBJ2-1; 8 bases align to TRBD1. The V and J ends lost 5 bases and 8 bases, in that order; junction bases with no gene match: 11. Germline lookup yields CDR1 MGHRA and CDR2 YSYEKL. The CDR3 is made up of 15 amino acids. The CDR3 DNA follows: TGCGCCAGCAGCTTCTCCTGGACAGGGAAGGATGAGCAGTTCTTC. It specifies CASSFSWTGKDEQFF.

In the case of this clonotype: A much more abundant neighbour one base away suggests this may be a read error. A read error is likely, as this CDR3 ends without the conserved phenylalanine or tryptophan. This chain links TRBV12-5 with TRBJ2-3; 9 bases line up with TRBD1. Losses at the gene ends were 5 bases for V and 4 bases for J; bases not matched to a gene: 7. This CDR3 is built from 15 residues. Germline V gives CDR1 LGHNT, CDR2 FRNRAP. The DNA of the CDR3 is TGTGCTAGTGGTCGGGGGGACAGGGAAGCAGATACGCAGTATCTT. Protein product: CASGRGDREADTQYL.

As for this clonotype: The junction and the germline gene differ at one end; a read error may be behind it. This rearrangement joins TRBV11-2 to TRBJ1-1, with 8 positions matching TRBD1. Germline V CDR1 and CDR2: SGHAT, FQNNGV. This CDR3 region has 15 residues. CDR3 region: CASSSIGQGRSGALF. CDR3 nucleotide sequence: TGTGCCAGCAGCTCGATAGGACAGGGTAGAAGTGGAGCTCTCTTT.

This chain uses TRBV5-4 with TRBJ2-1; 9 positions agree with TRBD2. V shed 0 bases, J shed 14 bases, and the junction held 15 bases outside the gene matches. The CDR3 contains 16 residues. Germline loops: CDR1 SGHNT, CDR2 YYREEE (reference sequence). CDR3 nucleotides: TGTGCCAGCAGCTTGGTTGGGCGGGAGGGCCCGGGTCCGAAGTTCTTC. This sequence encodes CASSLVGREGPGPKFF.

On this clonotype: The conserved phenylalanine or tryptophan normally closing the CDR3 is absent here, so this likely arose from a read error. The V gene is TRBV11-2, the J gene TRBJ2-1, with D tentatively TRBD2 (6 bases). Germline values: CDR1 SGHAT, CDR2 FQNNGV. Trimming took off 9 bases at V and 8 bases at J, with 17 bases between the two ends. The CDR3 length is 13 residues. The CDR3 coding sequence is TGTGCCAGGAGCGTGCCGCGGGGCGATGAGCAGTTCCTC. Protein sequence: CARSVPRGDEQFL.

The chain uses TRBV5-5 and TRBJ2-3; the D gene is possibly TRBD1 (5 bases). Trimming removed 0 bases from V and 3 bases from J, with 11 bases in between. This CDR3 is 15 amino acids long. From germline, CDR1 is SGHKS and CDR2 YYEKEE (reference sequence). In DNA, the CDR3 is TGTGCCAGCAGCTTGGCAGAGAAGGGGACAGATACGCAGTATTTT. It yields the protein CASSLAEKGTDTQYF.

CDR3 loop: CSVDGAEVGSSYTF. CDR3 DNA sequence: TGCAGCGTTGACGGAGCGGAAGTCGGGAGTAGCTACACCTTC. The J gene is TRBJ1-2, the V gene TRBV29-1; no clear D gene. The CDR3 spans 14 residues. From germline, CDR1 is SQVTM and CDR2 ANQGSEA. V gave up 3 bases and J gave up 9 bases, with 20 bases separating them.